A selection of T cell receptor beta chains follows, all from one sample in a study of T cell responses to AZD1222 COVID-19 vaccine. The method was immunoSEQ multiplex PCR; TCRdb's version includes in-frame clones alone and lacks a portion of them. The sample includes fewer than 120,000 clones, approximately 90% of them seen just once. Material: peripheral blood, obtained 28 days after the second AZD1222 dose. Receptor source: an adult who received the AZD1222 COVID-19 vaccine. Both conserved end residues are part of each CDR3. The D gene is left open where the match is weak.

j_call d_call v_call cdr3_aa
TRBJ1-1 NA TRBV19 CASSIAPTVNTEAFF
TRBJ2-4 NA TRBV5-1 CASSYGPQNIQYF
TRBJ2-1 NA TRBV10-3 CAISAGGLTYNEQFF
TRBJ2-1 NA TRBV6-1 CASRVAYNEQFF
TRBJ2-5 NA TRBV19 CASSQGREETQYF
TRBJ2-7 TRBD2 TRBV18 CASSPLRTSGDEQYF
TRBJ1-3 TRBD1 TRBV11-3 CASRTGTDGNTIYF
TRBJ2-2 NA TRBV5-4 CASSTVGTGGELFF
TRBJ1-6 NA TRBV29-1 CSVKVDSSYNSPLHF
TRBJ2-7 TRBD1 TRBV5-1 CASSLIPDRAYEQYF
TRBJ2-3 NA TRBV11-2 CASSVVSTDTQYF
TRBJ1-1 TRBD1 TRBV5-4 CASSGRQGDDTEAFF
TRBJ1-5 TRBD1 TRBV27 CASSLWGQGRQPQHF
TRBJ1-5 NA TRBV5-4 CASSPGLNQPQHF
TRBJ2-7 NA TRBV2 CARNRIQGEQYF
TRBJ2-3 TRBD1 TRBV6-1 CASSERTGGRDTQYF
TRBJ1-6 TRBD1 TRBV5-1 CASRPGQGYNSPLHF
TRBJ2-1 NA TRBV7-3 CASSTRGNEQFF
TRBJ2-3 NA TRBV6-4 CASSEHGWRDTQYF
TRBJ2-7 TRBD2 TRBV7-9 CASSFPRGDGTF
TRBJ2-7 TRBD2 TRBV7-8 CASSTAGGTTYEQYF
TRBJ2-7 NA TRBV15 CATSRDPGQSYEQYF
TRBJ1-4 NA TRBV19 CASSGVFQGKEKLFF
TRBJ2-3 NA TRBV10-1 CASSEPAGADTQYF
TRBJ2-3 TRBD2 TRBV5-1 CASSFGGTSGSPDTQYF
TRBJ2-7 NA TRBV5-1 CASSLEGPSYEQYF
TRBJ2-7 NA TRBV18 CASSPLSRAVGDEQYF
TRBJ1-3 NA TRBV23-1 CASSHRPIGGSPFGSGNTIYF
TRBJ2-2 NA TRBV6-1 CASSEYRKAGELFF
TRBJ1-1 NA TRBV19 CASSIDQWAEAFF
TRBJ2-6 NA TRBV14 CASSLPRGTLGANVLTF
TRBJ1-5 TRBD1 TRBV28 CASSSRTGVGNQPQHF
TRBJ2-2 NA TRBV5-4 CASRKGGGSPGELFF
TRBJ2-7 NA TRBV7-9 CASSLGRTASSYEQYF
TRBJ2-3 NA TRBV6-4 CASSVVTLDTQYF
TRBJ1-6 NA TRBV27 CASSLLLGLGNSPLHF
TRBJ1-1 NA TRBV4-1 CASKITGNTEAFF
TRBJ1-1 TRBD1 TRBV28 CASSSRPPDRGSIEAFF
TRBJ1-5 NA TRBV6-5 CASMGNGNQPQHF
TRBJ2-3 NA TRBV9 CASSVGVRVGDTQYF
TRBJ1-1 NA TRBV5-1 CASSSGTSRITEAFF
TRBJ1-4 NA TRBV5-1 CASSLGSGNEKLFF
TRBJ2-7 NA TRBV10-3 CAIIEDHGPSYEQYF
TRBJ1-6 TRBD1 TRBV28 CASIKTGTGSSPLHF
TRBJ2-7 NA TRBV7-6 CASSLSGSLKQYF
TRBJ1-1 TRBD1 TRBV27 CASRTGLYTEAFF
TRBJ1-1 NA TRBV2 CAGTVGANLPEAFF
TRBJ1-2 NA TRBV11-2 CASSSEGVGGYTF
TRBJ1-1 TRBD1 TRBV27 CASSPIDRVVTEAFF
TRBJ2-4 NA TRBV21-1 CASSKVRQHANIQYF
TRBJ2-1 NA TRBV7-9 CASSLISNEQFF
TRBJ2-7 NA TRBV7-6 CASSLEGDAGTEQYF
TRBJ1-1 TRBD1 TRBV5-1 CASSLAGGSEAFF
TRBJ2-5 TRBD2 TRBV11-2 CASSFGTSGGNRETQYF
TRBJ2-5 TRBD2 TRBV3-1/TRBV3-2 CASSQKVARGTSGGRTQETQYF
TRBJ1-2 NA TRBV28 CASSVRSGYTF
TRBJ2-7 NA TRBV2 CASRSETGSREQYF
TRBJ2-3 TRBD2 TRBV27 CASSLYGTSGYTDTQYF
TRBJ1-2 NA TRBV9 CASSVGFTDLYGYTF